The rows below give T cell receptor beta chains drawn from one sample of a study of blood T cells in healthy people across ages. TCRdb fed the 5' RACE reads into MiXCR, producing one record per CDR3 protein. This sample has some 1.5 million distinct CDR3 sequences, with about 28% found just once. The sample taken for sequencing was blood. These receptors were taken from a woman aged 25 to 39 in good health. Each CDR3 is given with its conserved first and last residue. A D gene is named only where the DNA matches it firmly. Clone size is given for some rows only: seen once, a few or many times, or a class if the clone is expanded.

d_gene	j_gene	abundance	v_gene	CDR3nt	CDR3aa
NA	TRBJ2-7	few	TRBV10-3	TGTGCCATAAGTGAAGGGACGGTGACTTACGAGCAGTACTTC	CAISEGTVTYEQYF
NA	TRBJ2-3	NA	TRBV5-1	TGTGCCAGCAGCCTAGGACCCAGTGGTACAGATACGCAGTATTTT	CASSLGPSGTDTQYF
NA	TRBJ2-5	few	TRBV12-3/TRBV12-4	TGTGCCAGCAGGTCCGGGCCCATTACGGGAGAGACCCAGTACTTC	CASRSGPITGETQYF
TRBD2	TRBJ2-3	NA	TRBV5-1	TGCGCCAGCACGTATGATAGCGGGGGAAGCACAGATACGCAGTATTTT	CASTYDSGGSTDTQYF
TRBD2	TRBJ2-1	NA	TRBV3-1	TGTGCCAGCAGCCAAGACTGGGTGGCGGGGGGCCACAATGAGCAGTTCTTC	CASSQDWVAGGHNEQFF
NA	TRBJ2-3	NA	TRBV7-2	TGTGCCACCAGCTTAGAAGCGACCACAGATACGCAGGATTTT	CATSLEATTDTQDF
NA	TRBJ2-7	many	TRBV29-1	TGCAGCGTTGAGAGCACGAGCTCCTACGAGCAGTACTTC	CSVESTSSYEQYF
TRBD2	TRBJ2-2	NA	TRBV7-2	TGTGCCTGCAGCTTAGATCTGAGAGCGGGGGGTGTTCGGGCCGGGGAGCTGTTTTTT	CACSLDLRAGGVRAGELFF
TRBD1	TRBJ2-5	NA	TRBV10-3	TGTGCCATCAGTGAGGAGGGACAGACCAGAGGAGAGACCCAGTACTTC	CAISEEGQTRGETQYF
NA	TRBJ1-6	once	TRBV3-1	TGTGCCAGCAGCCAAGTAAACAGGGATAATTCACCCCTCCACTTT	CASSQVNRDNSPLHF
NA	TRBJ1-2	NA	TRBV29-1	TGCAGCGTTGAAGGGCAGGGTTGGAGCTATGGCTACACCTTC	CSVEGQGWSYGYTF
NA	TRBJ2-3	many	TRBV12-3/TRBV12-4	TGTGCCAGCAGCCGACCGACAGATACGCAGTATTTT	CASSRPTDTQYF
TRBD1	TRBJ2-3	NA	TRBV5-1	TGCGCCAGCAGCTTCCGGGACAGGTCAGATACGCAGTATTTT	CASSFRDRSDTQYF
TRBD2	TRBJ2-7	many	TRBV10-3	TGTGCCATCCAGCCTAGCGGGAGGATCAACGAGCAGTACTTC	CAIQPSGRINEQYF
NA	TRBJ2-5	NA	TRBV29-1	TGCAGCGCCCTAACGGCTAGCGCAGGACGGCAGTACTTC	CSALTASAGRQYF
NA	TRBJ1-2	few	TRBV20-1	TGCAGTGCTAGCAGTCCGGGGTATTACGGCTACACCTTC	CSASSPGYYGYTF
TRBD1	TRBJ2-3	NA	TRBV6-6	TGTGCCAACAGTTTTGGACAGGGGGCGCAGACAGATACGCAGTATTTT	CANSFGQGAQTDTQYF
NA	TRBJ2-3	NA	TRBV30	TGTGCCTGGAGCGCTTGGGACAAACTTAGCACAGATACGCAGTATTTT	CAWSAWDKLSTDTQYF
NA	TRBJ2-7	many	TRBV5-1	TGCGCCAGCGGACAACCGGGCTACGAGCAGTACTTC	CASGQPGYEQYF
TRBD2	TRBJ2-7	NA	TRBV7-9	TGTGCCAGCAGCCTGGGACTAGCGGGAGGACCCAGTCGGGTGGACCAGTACTTC	CASSLGLAGGPSRVDQYF
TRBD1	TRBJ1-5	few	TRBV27	TGTGCCAGCAGTCGAGGACAGGTCAATCAGCCCCAGCATTTT	CASSRGQVNQPQHF
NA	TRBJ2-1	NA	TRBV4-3	TGCGCCAGCAACCAAAACCCTAGAGGCGCGCGAAATGAGCAGTTCTTC	CASNQNPRGARNEQFF
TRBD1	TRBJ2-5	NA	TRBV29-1	TGCAGCATTGGGCGGGGTAGGACAGGGGGCTTGGAGACCCAGTACTTC	CSIGRGRTGGLETQYF
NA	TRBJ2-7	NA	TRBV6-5	TGTGCCAGCAGCCGATCGGCCGGACTGGTGGGTTACGAGCAGTACTTC	CASSRSAGLVGYEQYF
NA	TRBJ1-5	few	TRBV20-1	TGCAGTGCTAGTACAGGGCCCAATCAGCCCCAGCATTTT	CSASTGPNQPQHF
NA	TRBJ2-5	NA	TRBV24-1	TGTGCCACCAGTGACCCCACGGACGGGCTCCAAGAGACCCAGTACTTC	CATSDPTDGLQETQYF
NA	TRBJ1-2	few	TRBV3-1	TGTGCCAGCAGCCATCGGCCCTACAGTCATGGCTACACCTTC	CASSHRPYSHGYTF
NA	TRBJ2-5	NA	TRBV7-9	TGTGCCAGCAGCATTTCCCAGGAAGAGACCCAGTACTTC	CASSISQEETQYF
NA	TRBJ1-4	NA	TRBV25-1	TGTGCCAGCAGTCTTCGCTTTGGGACGGCTGAAAAACTGTTTTTT	CASSLRFGTAEKLFF
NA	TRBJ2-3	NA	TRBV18	TGTGCCAACTCACCAGGGCAGACAGATACGCAGTATTTT	CANSPGQTDTQYF
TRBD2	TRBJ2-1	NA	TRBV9	TGTGCCAGCAGCGTGACTAGCGGGGGGGGAATTGAGCAGTTCTTC	CASSVTSGGGIEQFF
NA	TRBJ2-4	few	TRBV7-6	TGTGCCAGCAGCTTTAGCGGCTCCGAAGCCAAAAACATTCAGTACTTC	CASSFSGSEAKNIQYF
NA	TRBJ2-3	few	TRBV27	TGTGCCAGCAGTTCAAGGGTCGGCTTCACAGATACGCAGTATTTT	CASSSRVGFTDTQYF
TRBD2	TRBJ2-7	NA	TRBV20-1	TGCAGTGCTAGAGACCCCCGTAGCGGGAGGTCCTACGAGCAGTACTTC	CSARDPRSGRSYEQYF
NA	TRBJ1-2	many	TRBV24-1	TGTGCCACCAGTGATTTCCAAGACTATGGCTACACCTTC	CATSDFQDYGYTF
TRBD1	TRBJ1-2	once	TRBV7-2	TGTGCCAGCAGCTTACCCCTAGGACAGGGGGCGCATGGCTACACCTTC	CASSLPLGQGAHGYTF
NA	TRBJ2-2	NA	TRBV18	TGTGCCAGCAGTGAATCGACAGTCGATACCGGGGAGCTGTTTTTT	CASSESTVDTGELFF
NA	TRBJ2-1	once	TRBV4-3	TGCGCCAGCAGCCAAGACTTGGAGGGAGCCCCCCAAGAGACCCAGTTCTTC	CASSQDLEGAPQETQFF
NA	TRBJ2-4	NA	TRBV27	TGTGCCAGCAGTTTAAGGGGCCGGGCAGGTGGAAACATTCAGTACTTC	CASSLRGRAGGNIQYF
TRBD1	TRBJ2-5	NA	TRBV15	TGTGCCACCAGCAGAGATCCTTTTTTGACAGGGGGCCTGGAGACCCAGTACTTC	CATSRDPFLTGGLETQYF
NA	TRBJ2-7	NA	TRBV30	TGTGCCTGGAGTGGGGCCACCGCCTACAAGCAGTACTTC	CAWSGATAYKQYF
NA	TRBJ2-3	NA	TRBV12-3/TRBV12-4	TGTGCCACCCGCTGGGCGGGCACAGATACGCAGTATTTT	CATRWAGTDTQYF
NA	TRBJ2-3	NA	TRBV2	TGTGCCAGCACTCTAGCTTTGGCAGATACGCAGTATTTT	CASTLALADTQYF
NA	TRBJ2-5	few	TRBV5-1	TGCGCCAGCAGCTTGGTTAGGGGTAAGACCCAGTACTTC	CASSLVRGKTQYF
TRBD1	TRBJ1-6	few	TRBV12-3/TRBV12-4	TGTGCCAGCAGTACCTGGACAGGGTCGGGGCCACCCCTCCACTTT	CASSTWTGSGPPLHF
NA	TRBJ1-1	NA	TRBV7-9	TGTGCCAGCAGCTTTGCAATTAGGACAGTTACTGAAGCTTTCTTT	CASSFAIRTVTEAFF
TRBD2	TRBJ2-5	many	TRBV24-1	TGTGCCACCAGTGAAAGGACTAGCGGGAGAACGCAAGAGACCCAGTACTTC	CATSERTSGRTQETQYF
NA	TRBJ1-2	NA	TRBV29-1	TGCAGCGTCAGACCGGGAGGGTATGGCCACACCTTC	CSVRPGGYGHTF
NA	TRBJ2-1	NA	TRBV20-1	TGCAGTGCTAGAGATCTCAGGTTTCCGTACGAGCAGTTCTTC	CSARDLRFPYEQFF
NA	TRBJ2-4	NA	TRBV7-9	TGTGCCAGCAGCTTCTCTAACGGTGAGCAGTACTTC	CASSFSNGEQYF
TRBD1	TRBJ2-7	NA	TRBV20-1	TGCAGTGCTAGATCTCAGGACAGGAGCTCCTACGAGCAGTACTTC	CSARSQDRSSYEQYF
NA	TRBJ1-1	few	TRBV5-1	TGCGCCAGCAGCATGGACAGTCCCTACACTGAAGCTTTCTTT	CASSMDSPYTEAFF